This TCR beta chain came from a study of cytomegalovirus exposure and HLA in healthy donors. Germline V gene lookup returns CDR1 SGDLS and CDR2 YYNGEE. Trimming cost V 1 base and J 7 bases, with 12 bases left between them. The CDR3 is 13 residues long. The PCR employed 60 Vbeta primers together with 13 Jbeta primers. Libraries were prepared by immunoSEQ multiplex PCR; TCRdb keeps only in-frame clonotypes and omits some of them. The repertoire consists of about 150,000 clones, with roughly four fifths occurring once and the leading ten covering 2%. Notes on this clone: Its antigen is as yet unknown.

The study, taken as a whole, reports: Prediction of most subjects' HLA-A and HLA-B alleles by TCR beta sequences was reportedly accurate.

This TCR came from a man under 40 in good health and CMV-seronegative. Specimen: PBMCs. The chain uses TRBV9 and TRBJ2-7, with D perhaps TRBD2 (6 bases). CDR3 nucleotide sequence: TGTGCCAGCAGCGTAACGGGAGCGGGTGAGCAGTACTTC. It encodes CASSVTGAGEQYF.